The 18 T cell receptor beta chains in this list originate from one sample, sequenced in a study of Graves' ophthalmopathy and Graves' hyperthyroidism. RNA transcripts provided the template for amplifying TCR beta CDR3 regions. The workflow started with a first-round RT-PCR run with HTBI primers and then moved on to a second-round multiplex PCR. Each CDR3 protein is one row after TCRdb ran MiXCR on the multiplex PCR reads. The sample yields approximately 410,000 distinct CDR3 sequences, 15% seen once. Sequencing was done on a sample of peripheral blood. Every receptor here comes from a woman in her late teens or twenties with stable Graves' hyperthyroidism.

This clonotype was seen only a few times. The chain recombines TRBV6-5 with TRBJ1-2, with TRBD1 identical over 7 bases. Germline-derived CDR1 and CDR2 are MNHEY and SVGAGI. The CDR3 runs to 14 residues. The V segment lost 2 bases and the J segment 4 bases; nucleotides outside the gene matches: 4. CDR3 amino acids: CASSYVQGGYGYTF. The CDR3 region has the DNA TGTGCCAGCAGTTACGTTCAGGGGGGCTATGGCTACACCTTC.

Of note for this clonotype: This may arise from a read error, as a much more abundant clone is one base away. The gene calls are TRBV24-1 and TRBJ2-7; D uncertain. Between the trimmed V and J ends, which lost 4 bases and 3 bases, there was a span of 6 bases. Germline lookup yields CDR1 KGHDR and CDR2 SFDVKD. This CDR3 spans 12 amino acids. CDR3 sequence (DNA): TGTGCCACCAGTGAGCCGAACTACGAGCAGTACTTC. Protein: CATSEPNYEQYF.

This clonotype was found once. This CDR3 is CASSLVGPGNTEAFF. The CDR3 region has the DNA TGCGCCAGCAGCTTGGTTGGGCCCGGGAACACTGAAGCTTTCTTT. V usage is TRBV5-1 and J usage is TRBJ1-1, with D unresolved. The CDR3 is 15 residues long. CDR1 is SGHRS, CDR2 YFSETQ, per germline. V was clipped by 0 bases and J by 1 base, with 10 bases between them.

This clonotype was observed at least ten times. CDR3 residues: CSVPGQGSYEQYF. The CDR3 DNA reads as TGCAGTGTTCCGGGACAGGGCTCCTACGAGCAGTACTTC. The chain is built from TRBV20-1 and TRBJ2-7, with 9 bases matching TRBD1. Germline-derived CDR1 and CDR2 are DFQATT and SNEGSKA (reference sequence). The CDR3 loop spans 13 amino acids. The junction had 4 bases not matched to a gene; V was cut back by 7 bases and J by 0 bases.

This clonotype was seen at least ten times. The chain combines TRBV2 with TRBJ2-6; D ambiguous. V lost 8 bases, J lost 1 base, and 12 bases lay in between. The CDR3 is 15 residues long. CDR1 and CDR2 (germline): SNHLY, FYNNEI. The CDR3 spells CASESDPSGANVLTF. CDR3 DNA: TGTGCCAGCGAGAGCGATCCGTCTGGGGCCAACGTCCTGACTTTC.

The V call is TRBV12-3 or TRBV12-4, the J call TRBJ2-7; TRBD2 matches 7 bases. This CDR3 is built from 12 residues. V was clipped by 6 bases and J by 7 bases; unmatched bases: 6. As DNA, the CDR3 is TGTGCCAGCAGCCACTTGGGGGGGGAGCAGTACTTC. This codes for CASSHLGGEQYF.

This clonotype was detected many times. The V call is TRBV11-2, the J call TRBJ2-7; 9 bases map to TRBD1. The CDR3 is 15 amino acids. V was clipped by 5 bases and J by 6 bases; unmatched bases: 11. CDR1 and CDR2 from the germline V gene are SGHAT and FQNNGV. The CDR3 DNA reads as TGTGCCAGCAGCCCCGGGACAGGGCGGATTGGCGAGCAGTACTTC. Translated, it gives CASSPGTGRIGEQYF.

This clonotype was detected ten times or more. The rearrangement links TRBV19 to TRBJ2-4; TRBD1 might be the D (6 bases). This CDR3 has 17 amino acids. V was shortened by 4 bases and J by 5 bases, with 21 bases between the two germline ends. From germline, CDR1 is LNHDA and CDR2 SQIVND (reference sequence). CDR3 DNA sequence: TGTGCCAGTAGTAGCGGACAGTGGGGGAAGAGGCAAAACATTCAGTACTTC. Amino acids: CASSSGQWGKRQNIQYF.

This clonotype was counted at least ten times. This rearrangement joins TRBV15 to TRBJ2-7, with a possible D match to TRBD1 (6 bases). Germline V gene lookup returns CDR1 LNHNV and CDR2 YYDKDF (reference sequence). The germline V and J ends were trimmed by 0 bases and 3 bases, with 12 bases remaining between them. CDR3 length: 15 amino acids. For the CDR3, the DNA is TGTGCCACCAGCAGAGAGGGTGGACAGAACTACGAGCAGTACTTC. Translating gives CATSREGGQNYEQYF.

The gene calls are TRBV5-1 and TRBJ1-2; D perhaps matches TRBD1 (6 bases). The CDR3 totals 14 residues. Per germline, CDR1 SGHRS and CDR2 YFSETQ. V lost 0 bases, J lost 8 bases, and 14 bases lay in between. CDR3 bases: TGCGCCAGCAGCTTGGCAACAGGGCTTTTCGGCTACACCTTC. Its protein is CASSLATGLFGYTF.

The table lists this clonotype with a few counts. V and J are TRBV3-1 and TRBJ1-2; D gene uncertain. The CDR3 is 15 residues long. Trimming shortened V by 0 bases and J by 2 bases, and 10 bases separated the two germline ends. Germline loops: CDR1 LGHDT, CDR2 YNNKEL (reference sequence). The DNA of the CDR3 is TGTGCCAGCAGCCAAGATGGGCAGCTGAACTATGGCTACACCTTC. It specifies CASSQDGQLNYGYTF.

This clonotype appeared many times. The chain combines TRBV6-1 with TRBJ1-1; perhaps TRBD1 as D (5 bases). The CDR3 sequence is 13 residues long. CDR1 MNHNS and CDR2 SASEGT come from the germline V gene. Trimming stripped 10 bases from V and 0 bases from J, with 12 bases between. CDR3 in amino acids: CATRRVVNTEAFF. CDR3 DNA: TGTGCCACCCGCAGGGTAGTGAACACTGAAGCTTTCTTT.

Many counts were recorded for this clonotype. The chain is built from TRBV11-2 and TRBJ2-5; D uncertain. V shed 1 base and J shed 1 base, with 7 bases lying between them. This CDR3 has 14 residues. From germline, CDR1 is SGHAT and CDR2 FQNNGV. CDR3 nucleotides: TGTGCCAGCAGCTTAGGGCTATTCCAAGAGACCCAGTACTTC. Protein sequence: CASSLGLFQETQYF. The full variable domain, its missing parts supplied by reference TRBV11-2 and TRBJ2-5, is EAGVAQSPRYKIIEKRQSVAFWCNPISGHATLYWYQQILGQGPKLLIQFQNNGVVDDSQLPKDRFSAERLKGVDSTLKIQPAKLEDSAVYLCASSLGLFQETQYFGPGTRLLVL.

The V call is TRBV24-1, the J call TRBJ2-5; 14 nucleotides align to TRBD2. Germline V CDR1 and CDR2: KGHDR, SFDVKD. The junction had 6 bases not matched to a gene; V was cut back by 5 bases and J by 8 bases. The CDR3 runs to 15 residues. As DNA, the CDR3 is TGTGCCACCAGTGCGGGACTAGCGGGAGTCGAAACCCAGTACTTC. Amino acid sequence: CATSAGLAGVETQYF.

This clonotype occurred many times. This chain connects TRBV19 to TRBJ1-1; 8 bases fit TRBD1. V shed 7 bases and J 4 bases; nucleotides not matched to a gene: 5. Germline CDR1 LNHDA, CDR2 SQIVND (reference sequence). The length of the CDR3 is 13 residues. CDR3 in DNA: TGTGCCAGTAAATCCGACAGGGGCACTGAAGCTTTCTTT. It encodes CASKSDRGTEAFF.

This clonotype was observed a few times. This chain links TRBV20-1 with TRBJ1-1; 8 bases match TRBD1. The CDR3 extends over 21 amino acids. Losses at the gene ends were 0 bases for V and 1 base for J; bases not matched to a gene: 22. Germline V gene sequence: CDR1 DFQATT, CDR2 SNEGSKA (reference sequence). CDR3 nucleotide sequence: TGCAGTGCTAGAGATCGCGGGTCCGTTCGGGCTGACAGGGGAACGAACACTGAAGCTTTCTTT. It translates to CSARDRGSVRADRGTNTEAFF.

This clonotype occurred many times. The chain uses TRBV7-9 and TRBJ2-5; possibly TRBD2 for D (7 bases). CDR3 length: 15 amino acids. Germline CDR1 and CDR2: SEHNR and FQNEAQ (reference sequence). Trimming stripped 1 base from V and 0 bases from J, with 9 bases between. As DNA, the CDR3 is TGTGCCAGCAGCTTAGGCGGGGGCCACCAAGAGACCCAGTACTTC. This sequence encodes CASSLGGGHQETQYF.

This clonotype was observed at least ten times. J is TRBJ2-5 and V is TRBV24-1; 9 bases are a match to TRBD1. The germline V gene has CDR1 KGHDR and CDR2 SFDVKD. Unmatched junction bases numbered 7, after V lost 4 bases and J lost 2 bases. The CDR3 totals 16 residues. The CDR3 region is CATSEQGAASQETQYF. For the CDR3, the DNA is TGTGCCACCAGTGAACAGGGGGCCGCCTCGCAAGAGACCCAGTACTTC.